Below, 30 T cell receptor beta chains from the same sample are listed, as sequenced in a study of OX40 agonist ivuxolimab in advanced cancers. TCRdb keeps only in-frame clones here, not all; method: immunoSEQ multiplex PCR. The table has approximately 84,000 clones, 75% to 90% seen once; the top ten hold roughly 0.19%. Sequences were derived from CD4+ or CD8+ T cells sorted from blood, sampled in a trial of the OX40 agonist ivuxolimab. These receptors were collected from an adult with an advanced solid tumor such as melanoma, head and neck, liver or kidney cancer.

This chain uses TRBV5-1 with TRBJ2-2; D possibly uses TRBD1 or TRBD2 (5 bases each). V lost 0 bases, J lost 7 bases, and 13 bases lay in between. CDR1 is SGHRS, CDR2 YFSETQ, per germline. The CDR3 spans 15 residues. The CDR3 bases are TGCGCCAGCAGCTTGGCAGGGACGTGGGGCGGGGAGCTGTTTTTT. It is translated as CASSLAGTWGGELFF.

The gene calls are TRBV7-9 and TRBJ2-7; 9 bases match TRBD1. CDR1 and CDR2 from the germline V gene are SEHNR and FQNEAQ (reference sequence). The CDR3 loop spans 15 amino acids. The trim removed 4 bases at V and 2 bases at J, leaving 6 bases unmatched. DNA of the CDR3: TGTGCCAGCAGCTACACAGGGGGCGCCCCCTACGAGCAGTACGTC. It yields the protein CASSYTGGAPYEQYV.

This clone was counted between two and nine times. The chain joins TRBV15 to TRBJ1-2; TRBD1 aligns across 10 bases. Losses at the gene ends were 4 bases for V and 6 bases for J; bases not matched to a gene: 2. The CDR3 spans 13 residues. Germline V lookup: CDR1 LNHNV, CDR2 YYDKDF (reference sequence). The CDR3 sequence is CATSTGTGDGYTF. DNA of the CDR3: TGTGCCACCAGCACCGGGACAGGGGATGGCTACACCTTC.

The rearrangement uses TRBV9 and TRBJ2-2; D is ambiguous. CDR1 is SGDLS and CDR2 is YYNGEE in the germline V gene. The length of the CDR3 is 14 residues. Trimming took 4 bases from V and 0 from J, leaving 7 bases between them. The DNA of the CDR3 is TGTGCCAGCAGCCCCAGGACGAACACCGGGGAGCTGTTTTTT. It codes for CASSPRTNTGELFF. The full variable domain, its missing parts supplied by reference TRBV9 and TRBJ2-2, is DSGVTQTPKHLITATGQRVTLRCSPRSGDLSVYWYQQSLDQGLQFLIQYYNGEERAKGNILERFSAQQFPDLHSELNLSSLELGDSALYFCASSPRTNTGELFFGEGSRLTVL.

The J gene is TRBJ2-2, the V gene TRBV28; D possibly corresponds to TRBD2 (5 bases). The V gene lost 1 base and the J gene lost 6 bases, with 9 bases spanning the gap. Germline values: CDR1 MDHEN, CDR2 SYDVKM. The CDR3 runs to 14 residues. DNA of the CDR3: TGTGCCAGCAGTTTATCCTTGGAGGCCGGGGAGCTGTTTTTT. It encodes CASSLSLEAGELFF.

The V call is TRBV5-1, the J call TRBJ2-7, with a tentative D call TRBD1 (5 bases). Between the trimmed V and J ends, which lost 0 bases and 7 bases, there was a span of 14 bases. The germline gives CDR1 SGHRS, CDR2 YFSETQ. The CDR3 covers 14 residues. CDR3 loop: CASSLETTVSEQYF. In nucleotides, the CDR3 is TGCGCCAGCAGCTTGGAAACGACAGTCTCTGAGCAGTACTTC. The variable domain in full, with the rest retrieved from reference TRBV5-1 and TRBJ2-7, is KAGVTQTPRYLIKTRGQQVTLSCSPISGHRSVSWYQQTPGQGLQFLFEYFSETQRNKGNFPGRFSGRQFSNSRSEMNVSTLELGDSALYLCASSLETTVSEQYFGPGTRLTVT.

This sequence joins TRBV9 and TRBJ2-1; D gene uncertain. V was pared by 0 bases and J by 4 bases, with 14 bases between. CDR3 size: 16 residues. Germline lookup yields CDR1 SGDLS and CDR2 YYNGEE. CDR3 residues: CASSVAVGQSYNEQFF. As DNA, the CDR3 is TGTGCCAGCAGCGTAGCGGTTGGGCAGTCTTACAATGAGCAGTTCTTC. The whole variable domain, filled in from reference TRBV9 and TRBJ2-1, reads DSGVTQTPKHLITATGQRVTLRCSPRSGDLSVYWYQQSLDQGLQFLIQYYNGEERAKGNILERFSAQQFPDLHSELNLSSLELGDSALYFCASSVAVGQSYNEQFFGPGTRLTVL.

V usage is TRBV7-2 and J usage is TRBJ2-1; 8 bases match TRBD2. The CDR3 contains 15 residues. V shed 3 bases and J 3 bases; nucleotides not matched to a gene: 4. Germline V gene sequence: CDR1 SGHTA, CDR2 FQGNSA. The CDR3 bases are TGTGCCAGCAGCTTGGAAGCGGGAGTCTACAATGAGCAGTTCTTC. Translated, it gives CASSLEAGVYNEQFF. Looking up the rest from reference TRBV7-2 and TRBJ2-1 gives the full variable domain: GAGVSQSPSNKVTEKGKDVELRCDPISGHTALYWYRQSLGQGLEFLIYFQGNSAPDKSGLPSDRFSAERTGGSVSTLTIQRTQQEDSAVYLCASSLEAGVYNEQFFGPGTRLTVL.

The rearrangement joins TRBV29-1 to TRBJ2-3; TRBD1 matches at 10 bases. The germline CDR1 and CDR2 sequences are SQVTM and ANQGSEA. The V and J ends lost 4 bases and 3 bases, in that order; junction bases with no gene match: 4. The CDR3 is made up of 14 amino acids. The CDR3 region is CSVGQGAGTDTQYF. The CDR3 coding sequence is TGCAGCGTTGGACAGGGGGCGGGTACAGATACGCAGTATTTT.

This chain uses TRBV29-1 with TRBJ2-3, with D hard to call. Trimming removed 3 bases from V and 0 bases from J, with 4 bases in between. CDR1 is SQVTM, CDR2 ANQGSEA, per germline. The CDR3 runs 12 residues. The CDR3 DNA sequence: TGCAGCGTTGACCGTAGCACAGATACGCAGTATTTT. Protein: CSVDRSTDTQYF.

The CDR3 DNA is TGTGCCAGCAGCCGAGGATTTGGGGGAGAGGGTACAGATACGCAGTATTTT. Residues: CASSRGFGGEGTDTQYF. The chain combines TRBV4-2 with TRBJ2-3, with D perhaps TRBD1 or TRBD2 (5 bases each). CDR1 LGHNA and CDR2 YNFKEQ come from the germline V gene. V lost 4 bases to trimming and J lost 3 bases, with 20 bases between them. The CDR3 runs 17 residues.

The chain is built from TRBV18 and TRBJ1-1; D gene ambiguous. Germline assignment: CDR1 KGHSH and CDR2 LQKENI. V dropped 3 bases and J dropped 1 base, with 3 bases sitting between them. This CDR3 contains 12 residues. CDR3 protein: CASSPQNTEAFF. CDR3 coding DNA: TGTGCCAGCTCACCGCAGAACACTGAAGCTTTCTTT.

The chain employs TRBV7-3 and TRBJ1-2; 7 bases agree with TRBD1. The CDR3 length is 13 residues. V trimming: 4 bases; J trimming: 8 bases; junction bases outside the gene matches: 7. The germline gives CDR1 SGHTA, CDR2 FQGTGA. Here the CDR3 reads CASSSTGRDGYTF. As DNA, the CDR3 is TGTGCCAGCAGCTCGACAGGGAGAGACGGCTACACCTTC. Drawing the rest from reference TRBV7-3 and TRBJ1-2, the complete variable domain is GAGVSQTPSNKVTEKGKYVELRCDPISGHTALYWYRQSLGQGPEFLIYFQGTGAADDSGLPNDRFFAVRPEGSVSTLKIQRTERGDSAVYLCASSSTGRDGYTFGSGTRLTVV.

The V call is TRBV5-1, the J call TRBJ1-2; TRBD1 matches at 8 bases. The CDR3 extends over 14 amino acids. With V trimmed by 4 bases and J by 4 bases, 6 bases remained unmatched. The germline CDR1 and CDR2 sequences are SGHRS and YFSETQ. CDR3 DNA: TGCGCCAGCAGCGCAGGGGGCGTCCGCTATGGCTACACCTTC. Protein product: CASSAGGVRYGYTF.

The chain combines TRBV6-6 with TRBJ1-5; a weak D match, TRBD1 (5 bases). The CDR3 length is 14 residues. The V gene lost 6 bases and the J gene lost 2 bases, with 11 bases spanning the gap. CDR1 and CDR2 (germline): MNHNY, SVGAGI (reference sequence). Here the CDR3 DNA reads TGTGCCAGCAGGGAACAGGTCCGCAATCAGCCCCAGCATTTT. Translating it yields CASREQVRNQPQHF.

This clone came up a few times. The rearrangement uses TRBV4-3 and TRBJ2-3; a possible D gene is TRBD1 (6 bases). Germline V gene lookup returns CDR1 LGHNA and CDR2 YSLEER. The CDR3 contains 15 residues. V lost 4 bases to trimming and J lost 0 bases, with 11 bases between them. CDR3 in amino acids: CASSRDRLSTDTQYF. The CDR3 nucleotides are TGCGCCAGCAGCCGAGACAGGCTTAGCACAGATACGCAGTATTTT.

The CDR3 loop is CASSLAGQVNYEQYF. The CDR3 DNA sequence: TGCGCCAGCAGCTTGGCGGGACAGGTCAACTACGAGCAGTACTTC. The chain combines TRBV5-1 with TRBJ2-7; 8 bases align to TRBD1. CDR1 and CDR2 from the germline V gene are SGHRS and YFSETQ. The CDR3 runs to 15 residues. J was trimmed by 3 bases and V by 0 bases; bases with no gene match: 5.

This clone was detected only a few times. The rearrangement uses TRBV15 and TRBJ1-1, with D uncertain. CDR1 is LNHNV and CDR2 is YYDKDF in the germline V gene (reference sequence). This CDR3 is 14 amino acids long. V shed 0 bases and J shed 7 bases, with 12 bases lying between them. The CDR3 DNA reads as TGTGCCACCAGCAGAGATTCCTTGGGTTTTGAAGCTTTCTTT. Translating gives CATSRDSLGFEAFF.

This chain uses TRBV28 with TRBJ2-5; possible D gene TRBD2, 6 bases. Germline values: CDR1 MDHEN, CDR2 SYDVKM. This CDR3 has 13 residues. The V end was cut by 8 bases, the J end by 1 base, with 11 bases between. CDR3 nucleotide sequence: TGTGCCAGCGAATCCGGGAGCCAAGAGACCCAGTACTTC. Translated, it gives CASESGSQETQYF.

The rearrangement uses TRBV19 and TRBJ2-1; 8 bases are a match to TRBD1. The V and J ends lost 8 bases and 0 bases, in that order; junction bases with no gene match: 18. Germline CDR1 is LNHDA and CDR2 is SQIVND (reference sequence). The CDR3 extends over 19 amino acids. The CDR3 sequence is CASHPRDRGRSSSYNEQFF. The CDR3 bases are TGTGCCAGTCACCCTCGAGACAGGGGCCGTTCGAGCTCCTACAATGAGCAGTTCTTC. Using reference TRBV19 and TRBJ2-1 for the parts outside the CDR3, the full variable domain is DGGITQSPKYLFRKEGQNVTLSCEQNLNHDAMYWYRQDPGQGLRLIYYSQIVNDFQKGDIAEGYSVSREKKESFPLTVTSAQKNPTAFYLCASHPRDRGRSSSYNEQFFGPGTRLTVL.

The chain carries TRBV20-1 and TRBJ2-5; D ambiguous. Trimming left V 6 bases short and J 5 bases short, with 10 bases between. This CDR3 region has 11 residues. Looked up from germline, CDR1 is DFQATT and CDR2 is SNEGSKA (reference sequence). CDR3 in amino acids: CSAKPGETQYF. CDR3 coding DNA: TGCAGTGCCAAGCCTGGGGAGACCCAGTACTTC.

This chain uses TRBV6-6 with TRBJ1-1, with a weak D call TRBD1 (5 bases). V lost 6 bases, J lost 2 bases, and 7 bases lay in between. This CDR3 contains 12 residues. The germline V gene encodes CDR1 MNHNY and CDR2 SVGAGI (reference sequence). CDR3 loop: CASRTGNTEAFF. The CDR3 nucleotides read TGTGCCAGCAGAACAGGTAACACTGAAGCTTTCTTT.

This chain connects TRBV9 to TRBJ2-2; D might be TRBD1 or TRBD2, each matching 5 bases. Germline CDR1 and CDR2: SGDLS and YYNGEE. The V and J ends lost 3 bases and 6 bases respectively, with 15 bases between them. This CDR3 contains 15 residues. The CDR3: CASSASGTLPGELFF. DNA for the CDR3: TGTGCCAGCAGCGCATCCGGGACCCTGCCCGGGGAGCTGTTTTTT.

The J gene is TRBJ1-2, the V gene TRBV2; 8 bases agree with TRBD1. Per the germline V gene, CDR1 is SNHLY and CDR2 is FYNNEI. With V trimmed by 10 bases and J by 4 bases, 2 bases remained unmatched. CDR3 length equals 11 residues. CDR3 coding DNA: TGTGCCAATACAGGGGGCTATGGCTACACCTTC. Its protein is CANTGGYGYTF.

V and J are TRBV27 and TRBJ1-5; no clear D. This CDR3 comprises 16 residues. Trimming took off 3 bases at V and 2 bases at J, with 14 bases between the two ends. Germline loops: CDR1 MNHEY, CDR2 SMNVEV (reference sequence). In DNA form, the CDR3 reads TGTGCCAGCAGTTTGAATGACCCTACAGGCAATCAGCCCCAGCATTTT. The encoded protein is CASSLNDPTGNQPQHF.

This chain connects TRBV5-1 to TRBJ2-5; no clear D. The V end was cut by 4 bases, the J end by 2 bases, with 6 bases between. Germline loops: CDR1 SGHRS, CDR2 YFSETQ. The CDR3 spans 12 residues. CDR3 coding DNA: TGCGCCAGCAGCCAACAGCAAGAGACCCAGTACTTC. It codes for CASSQQQETQYF.

This clone has a single count. V usage is TRBV5-4 and J usage is TRBJ2-3; possible D gene TRBD1, 5 bases. This CDR3 has 14 amino acids. V lost 1 base, J lost 4 bases, and 10 bases lay in between. CDR1 is SGHNT, CDR2 YYREEE, per germline (reference sequence). The CDR3 sequence: CASSLTGSPDTQYF. The CDR3 DNA reads TGTGCCAGCAGCTTGACAGGTAGTCCAGATACGCAGTATTTT.

The chain carries TRBV11-2 and TRBJ2-1; no clear D. Trimming removed 5 bases at V and 15 bases at J, with 20 bases between. The germline V gene encodes CDR1 SGHAT and CDR2 FQNNGV. This CDR3 spans 13 amino acids. DNA for the CDR3: TGTGCCAGCAGCAGCTTCCGCGCCCCAGGCGCGTTCTTC. Protein product: CASSSFRAPGAFF.

This clone was detected only once. Lacking the conserved final phenylalanine or tryptophan, this CDR3 likely reflects a read error. J is TRBJ1-6 and V is TRBV28; 7 nucleotides align to TRBD1. The ends lost 8 bases at V and 6 bases at J; junction bases unmatched: 4. Germline CDR1 MDHEN, CDR2 SYDVKM. The CDR3 loop spans 13 amino acids. In DNA, the CDR3 is TGTGCCAGCTTGCACAGGGGTAATTCACCCCTCCACCTT. Protein product: CASLHRGNSPLHL.

This chain links TRBV6-1 with TRBJ2-5, with D maybe TRBD2 (7 bases). Germline V gene sequence: CDR1 MNHNS, CDR2 SASEGT. V was clipped by 2 bases and J by 2 bases, with 12 bases between them. This CDR3 contains 15 residues. The CDR3 nucleotides read TGTGCCAGCAGTGAAACCCGGGGGGCTCAAGAGACCCAGTACTTC. This sequence encodes CASSETRGAQETQYF.